Each of the 22 T cell receptor beta chains below was sequenced from the same sample in a study of cytomegalovirus exposure and HLA in healthy donors. It was with 60 Vbeta and 13 Jbeta primers that the PCR ran. Profiling relied on immunoSEQ multiplex PCR, and the TCRdb table lists in-frame clones only, not all of them. The sample lists over 150,000 clones, 82% occurring once. Sequenced sample: PBMCs. These receptors were obtained from a woman between 45 and 60 years old in good health and CMV-seropositive.

The J gene is TRBJ2-3, the V gene TRBV5-1; 7 positions match TRBD2. The CDR3 totals 14 residues. The junction had 8 bases not matched to a gene; V was cut back by 4 bases and J by 6 bases. Germline V gene lookup returns CDR1 SGHRS and CDR2 YFSETQ. CDR3 amino acids: CASSPGEGTDTQYF. Written as DNA, the CDR3 is TGCGCCAGCAGCCCGGGGGAGGGGACGGATACGCAGTATTTT.

The rearrangement uses TRBV5-6 and TRBJ1-2; D unclear. CDR3 length: 15 residues. Germline V gene lookup returns CDR1 SGHDT and CDR2 YYEEEE. Trimming took off 7 bases at V and 4 bases at J, with 20 bases between the two ends. CDR3 protein: CASLPWGRGTYGYTF. In DNA form, the CDR3 reads TGTGCCAGCCTCCCGTGGGGTCGGGGAACCTATGGCTACACCTTC.

This clone was found a few times. J is TRBJ2-2 and V is TRBV5-6, with D perhaps matching TRBD1 (6 bases). This CDR3 comprises 15 residues. V gave up 2 bases and J gave up 1 base, with 9 bases separating them. Germline CDR1 reads SGHDT; CDR2 reads YYEEEE. CDR3 protein: CASSFLTGNTGELFF. The CDR3 DNA is TGTGCCAGCAGCTTTCTGACAGGGAACACCGGGGAGCTGTTTTTT.

This chain links TRBV5-6 with TRBJ2-7; D might be TRBD2 (5 bases). Looked up from germline, CDR1 is SGHDT and CDR2 is YYEEEE. The CDR3 extends over 13 amino acids. Trimming pared 0 bases from V and 3 bases from J, leaving 7 bases between. Here the CDR3 reads CASSLGEFYEQYF. The CDR3 nucleotides are TGTGCCAGCAGCTTGGGGGAGTTCTACGAGCAGTACTTC.

In nucleotides, the CDR3 is TGCGCCAGCAGCCTTGGGGACAGGGCGCCCACAGATACGCAGTATTTT. Protein: CASSLGDRAPTDTQYF. The chain couples TRBV5-1 to TRBJ2-3; 9 bases fit TRBD1. With V trimmed by 4 bases and J by 2 bases, 8 bases remained unmatched. Germline V lookup: CDR1 SGHRS, CDR2 YFSETQ. The CDR3 is 16 amino acids. Full variable domain (remainder filled in from reference TRBV5-1 and TRBJ2-3): KAGVTQTPRYLIKTRGQQVTLSCSPISGHRSVSWYQQTPGQGLQFLFEYFSETQRNKGNFPGRFSGRQFSNSRSEMNVSTLELGDSALYLCASSLGDRAPTDTQYFGPGTRLTVL.

CDR3 DNA sequence: TGTGCCAGTAGTCTCAGGGGGCAATTAACTGAAGCTTTCTTT. Translating it yields CASSLRGQLTEAFF. The chain is built from TRBV19 and TRBJ1-1; 8 nucleotides match TRBD1. Germline CDR1 is LNHDA and CDR2 is SQIVND (reference sequence). J lost 5 bases, V lost 5 bases, and 7 bases had no gene match. The CDR3 is 14 residues long.

The chain is built from TRBV18 and TRBJ2-2, with 8 positions matching TRBD2. The V gene's germline CDR1 is KGHSH and CDR2 LQKENI. Unmatched junction bases numbered 16, after V lost 2 bases and J lost 2 bases. The CDR3 is made up of 20 amino acids. DNA for the CDR3: TGTGCCAGCTCACCAGCCCCGGTAGGAGCGGGAGTAGTTAACACCGGGGAGCTGTTTTTT. Translated, it gives CASSPAPVGAGVVNTGELFF.

This chain uses TRBV4-3 with TRBJ2-3; 12 bases map to TRBD1. The CDR3 has 16 residues. Germline V gene data show CDR1 as LGHNA and CDR2 as YSLEER. Germline trimming cut 1 base from V and 9 bases from J; bases unmatched to any gene: 8. The CDR3 bases are TGCGCCAGCAGCCAAGGTGCGGGACAGGGGGCTGGGACGCAGTATTTT. It is translated as CASSQGAGQGAGTQYF.

The chain combines TRBV6-1 with TRBJ1-5, with D possibly matching TRBD1 (6 bases). CDR3 size: 14 residues. Germline lookup yields CDR1 MNHNS and CDR2 SASEGT. The V and J ends lost 6 bases and 5 bases respectively, with 14 bases between them. The CDR3 coding sequence is TGTGCCAGCAGGCCCCAGGGGAACCATCAGCCCCAGCATTTT. This encodes CASRPQGNHQPQHF.

In its sample, this clone was seen once. The V gene is TRBV7-2, the J gene TRBJ2-2; TRBD2 agrees at 9 bases. The ends lost 2 bases at V and 6 bases at J; junction bases unmatched: 13. The CDR3 is 18 residues long. Per germline, CDR1 SGHTA and CDR2 FQGNSA. CDR3 in DNA: TGTGCCAGCAGCTTAAACCCTAGCGGGATCGAGTTTCCCGGGGAGCTGTTTTTT. It translates to CASSLNPSGIEFPGELFF.

This chain joins TRBV2 and TRBJ1-3, with D unclear. Trimming cost V 6 bases and J 0 bases, with 6 bases left between them. Germline V gives CDR1 SNHLY, CDR2 FYNNEI. This CDR3 is 13 amino acids long. This chain's CDR3 is CASRSSSGNTIYF. CDR3 DNA sequence: TGTGCCAGCAGGTCGAGCTCTGGAAACACCATATATTTT.

The rearrangement links TRBV28 to TRBJ2-5; 11 bases align to TRBD2. Trimming at V came to 6 bases and at J to 4 bases, leaving 10 bases not matched to a gene. This CDR3 spans 16 amino acids. Germline values: CDR1 MDHEN, CDR2 SYDVKM. CDR3: CASRRALAGAGETQYF. As DNA, the CDR3 is TGTGCCAGCAGGAGGGCACTAGCGGGGGCAGGAGAGACCCAGTACTTC.

As concerns this clone: The junction and the germline gene differ at one end; a read error may be behind it. DNA for the CDR3: TGTGCCAGCAGTCCACCGGGACAGGGAAACAGTCAGTACTTC. Translated: CASSPPGQGNSQYF. The chain joins TRBV27 to TRBJ2-4, with 9 nucleotides matching TRBD1. The CDR3 covers 14 residues. CDR1 and CDR2 from the germline V gene are MNHEY and SMNVEV (reference sequence).

This chain links TRBV7-2 with TRBJ1-4, with D tentatively TRBD1 (5 bases). Germline values: CDR1 SGHTA, CDR2 FQGNSA. Between the trimmed V and J ends, which lost 0 bases and 6 bases, there was a span of 17 bases. This CDR3 contains 17 residues. The CDR3 nucleotides read TGTGCCAGCAGCTTAGCGATGAGGGCTTCGGGGGATGAAAAACTGTTTTTT. Translating gives CASSLAMRASGDEKLFF. Using reference TRBV7-2 and TRBJ1-4 for the parts outside the CDR3, the full variable domain is GAGVSQSPSNKVTEKGKDVELRCDPISGHTALYWYRQSLGQGLEFLIYFQGNSAPDKSGLPSDRFSAERTGGSVSTLTIQRTQQEDSAVYLCASSLAMRASGDEKLFFGSGTQLSVL.

The chain uses TRBV27 and TRBJ2-1; 7 bases map to TRBD2. From germline, CDR1 is MNHEY and CDR2 SMNVEV (reference sequence). This CDR3 spans 16 amino acids. After removal of 6 bases from V and 1 base from J, the junction contained 9 bases not matched to a gene. CDR3 bases: TGTGCCAGCAGACTCCGGGGAGGGTATTCCTACAATGAGCAGTTCTTC. Protein product: CASRLRGGYSYNEQFF.

V usage is TRBV10-3 and J usage is TRBJ1-3; 7 bases fit TRBD1. V was pared by 2 bases and J by 0 bases, with 4 bases of the junction left unmatched. The CDR3 runs to 16 residues. From germline, CDR1 is ENHRY and CDR2 SYGVKD. CDR3 region: CAISEQRDSSGNTIYF. CDR3 sequence (DNA): TGTGCCATCAGTGAGCAAAGGGACAGCTCTGGAAACACCATATATTTT.

The chain is built from TRBV7-9 and TRBJ2-5, with D possibly matching TRBD1 (5 bases). The ends were cut back, 1 base at V and 6 bases at J, with 12 bases in the middle. Germline V CDR1 and CDR2: SEHNR, FQNEAQ (reference sequence). The CDR3 extends over 14 amino acids. DNA of the CDR3: TGTGCCAGCAGCTTAGGGTCAGGGCCACAGACCCAGTACTTC. Protein sequence: CASSLGSGPQTQYF.

The V call is TRBV7-6, the J call TRBJ1-4, with D maybe TRBD1 (6 bases). Trimming removed 1 base at V and 6 bases at J, with 12 bases between. The germline CDR1 and CDR2 sequences are SGHVS and FNYEAQ. The length of the CDR3 is 15 residues. The CDR3 DNA is TGTGCCAGCAGCTTAGAGTACGGACAGCATGAAAAACTGTTTTTT. Residues: CASSLEYGQHEKLFF.

This chain links TRBV28 with TRBJ1-1; TRBD1 matches at 11 bases. With V trimmed by 4 bases and J by 2 bases, 6 bases remained unmatched. The CDR3 covers 16 residues. Germline-derived CDR1 and CDR2 are MDHEN and SYDVKM. In DNA form, the CDR3 reads TGTGCCAGCAGTTCAGCGGGACAGGGGGATAACACTGAAGCTTTCTTT. It codes for CASSSAGQGDNTEAFF.

The chain combines TRBV7-9 with TRBJ1-4; 10 nucleotides align to TRBD1. This CDR3 contains 15 residues. Germline V gives CDR1 SEHNR, CDR2 FQNEAQ (reference sequence). J gave up 6 bases and V 6 bases, and 7 bases lay outside the gene matches. DNA for the CDR3: TGTGCCAGCAGTTCTGCCGGGACAGGGGATGAAAAACTGTTTTTT. Translated: CASSSAGTGDEKLFF. Full variable domain (remainder filled in from reference TRBV7-9 and TRBJ1-4): DTGVSQNPRHKITKRGQNVTFRCDPISEHNRLYWYRQTLGQGPEFLTYFQNEAQLEKSRLLSDRFSAERPKGSFSTLEIQRTEQGDSAMYLCASSSAGTGDEKLFFGSGTQLSVL.

The chain uses TRBV28 and TRBJ2-1; 9 bases fit TRBD1. The CDR3 has 15 residues. V shed 5 bases, J shed 6 bases, and the junction held 8 bases outside the gene matches. Germline V lookup: CDR1 MDHEN, CDR2 SYDVKM. Here the CDR3 DNA reads TGTGCCAGCAGTGGCCCGGGACAGGGTTTCAATGAGCAGTTCTTC. Residues: CASSGPGQGFNEQFF.

V is TRBV5-1 and J is TRBJ2-7; TRBD1 might be the D (5 bases). Germline values: CDR1 SGHRS, CDR2 YFSETQ. The CDR3 covers 14 residues. V dropped 5 bases and J dropped 0 bases, with 12 bases sitting between them. The CDR3 DNA follows: TGCGCCAGCAGAGGGGTAGCAGCCTCCTACGAGCAGTACTTC. Its translation: CASRGVAASYEQYF.